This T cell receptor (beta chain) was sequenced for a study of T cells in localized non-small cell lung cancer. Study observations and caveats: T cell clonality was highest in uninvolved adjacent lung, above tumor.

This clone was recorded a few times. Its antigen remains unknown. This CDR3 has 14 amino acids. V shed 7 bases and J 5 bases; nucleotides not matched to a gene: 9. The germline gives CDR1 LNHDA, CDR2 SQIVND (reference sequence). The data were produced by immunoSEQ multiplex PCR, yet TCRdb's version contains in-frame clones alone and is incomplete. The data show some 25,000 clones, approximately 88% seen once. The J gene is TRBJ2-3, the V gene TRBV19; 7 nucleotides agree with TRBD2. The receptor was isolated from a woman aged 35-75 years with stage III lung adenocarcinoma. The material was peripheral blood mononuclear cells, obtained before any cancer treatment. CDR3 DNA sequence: TGTGCCAGTAATAAAGGCGGGGGTATAGATACGCAGTATTTT. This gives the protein CASNKGGGIDTQYF. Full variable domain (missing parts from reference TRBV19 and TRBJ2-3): DGGITQSPKYLFRKEGQNVTLSCEQNLNHDAMYWYRQDPGQGLRLIYYSQIVNDFQKGDIAEGYSVSREKKESFPLTVTSAQKNPTAFYLCASNKGGGIDTQYFGPGTRLTVL.